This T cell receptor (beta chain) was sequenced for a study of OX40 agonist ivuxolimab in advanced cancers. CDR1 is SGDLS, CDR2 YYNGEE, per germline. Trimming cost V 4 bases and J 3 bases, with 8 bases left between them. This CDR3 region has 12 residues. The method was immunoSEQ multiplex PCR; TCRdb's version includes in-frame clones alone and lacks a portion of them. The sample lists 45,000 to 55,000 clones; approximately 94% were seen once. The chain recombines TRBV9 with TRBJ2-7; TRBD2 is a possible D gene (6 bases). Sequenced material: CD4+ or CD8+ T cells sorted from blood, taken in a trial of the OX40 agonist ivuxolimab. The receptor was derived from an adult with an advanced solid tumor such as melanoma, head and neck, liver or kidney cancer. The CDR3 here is CASSLEGYEQYF. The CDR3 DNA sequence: TGTGCCAGCAGCTTGGAGGGCTACGAGCAGTACTTC.